Sequencing of this T cell receptor beta chain was carried out in a study of cytotoxic CD8 clonotypes in ibrutinib-treated CLL (dated by TCRdb to about 2021). About the full investigation: The cohort had some eleven relapsed/refractory and approximately 14 treatment-naive patients; 17 were IGHV unmutated. Every remission and progressive disease sample was obtained while ibrutinib was still being received by the patients. Cryopreserved peripheral blood mononuclear cells were collected before treatment, at response, and at either disease progression or sustained remission. Samples averaged approximately 260,000 productive templates and 94,082 productive rearrangements. Response samples were obtained after a median of roughly eleven months of treatment, with a range of about 6 to 40 months. Partial responses were observed in about 24 patients and complete responses in 2; after a median follow-up of 68 months, remission was maintained in approximately 14 patients and progression was observed in some twelve. Longitudinal samples were available for about 30% of the 86 trial participants.

As to this clone: Its antigen is still unknown. No base quality information exists; no much larger clone differs at one position.

The CDR3 runs 14 residues from the cysteine to the phenylalanine. CDR3 DNA only is kept here, 42 bases in frame from base 1. Based on the germline V gene, the CDR1 and CDR2 sequences are SGDLS and YYNGEE. Ends trimmed: V by 4 bases, J by 1 base; bases unmatched to a gene: 5. According to the study, the label for this sample's time point signals: progressive disease on ibrutinib. Approximately 2 micrograms of genomic DNA were extracted from cryopreserved PBMCs for TCR beta library preparation. Longitudinal blood samples from CLL patients receiving ibrutinib monotherapy were subjected to high-throughput TCR beta sequencing. Patients were enrolled in a phase 2 open-label single-center ibrutinib monotherapy trial. Paper-wide results and their limitations: Sampling times were not matched between sustained-remission and progressing patients, and lymph node repertoires were not studied. Public clonotypes were rare and either contracted or stayed stable during treatment, and the rise in clonality at ibrutinib response reflected the expansion of private clonotypes. Baseline clonality was found to be higher than that of age-matched healthy donors and was strongly correlated with circulating CD8+ T-cell counts. Clonality increased at ibrutinib response, stayed stable in sustained remission, and fell back toward baseline at progression.

Each clonotype received, on average, approximately 9.9x coverage in deep resolution sequencing performed on a MiSeq, where the target depth lay between 1 in 1 million and 1 in 200,000 T cells. The immunoSEQ hsTCRB Kit was used to generate TCR beta libraries. In the paper's pipeline: The data were analyzed with ImmunoSEQ Analyzer and ImmunoSEQ Data Assistant, and V, D and J gene assignments followed IMGT definitions. Clonality, which ranges from 0 to 1, was calculated by subtracting the normalized Shannon entropy of productive rearrangement frequencies from one. Only overrepresented clonotypes making up at least 0.05% of each patient's repertoire were included in the public clonotype analysis. Repertoires from 10 to 15 age-matched healthy donors in immuneACCESS were used as clonality controls. In TCRdb, the immuneACCESS table is reduced to in-frame sequences with V and J assigned. These tables do not hold every clone; where another copy was compared, an unresolved V gene accounts for under half, and the others remain unexplained. V and J calls and clone size are given by that table; D and trimming were obtained from the DNA. The sample yields 250,000 to 350,000 clones; approximately 76% were counted once. The top ten clones comprise roughly 6% of the sample.

Here the sequenced sample was PBMCs, taken at disease progression, from a patient treated with ibrutinib. The TCR was taken from a human donor with chronic lymphocytic leukemia. The chain is encoded by TRBV9 joined to TRBJ2-7, and 7 junctional nucleotides match TRBD1. The DNA reads as follows: TGTGCCAGCAGCTTGAACAGGGGATCCTACGAGCAGTACTTC. This gives the protein CASSLNRGSYEQYF.